The 27 T cell receptor beta chains given below trace back to one sample, sequenced in a study of technical replicates of blood from a handful of donors. TCRdb keeps only in-frame clones here, not all; method: immunoSEQ multiplex PCR. Among tens of thousands of clones, over 90% were seen once, and the ten largest hold about 4.5%. The sequencing sample was made of PBMCs. Receptor source: a human donor in good health. Some clones in this sample may be carry-over from other donors' samples.

This chain links TRBV2 with TRBJ2-4; 7 bases fit TRBD2. The CDR3 is 16 amino acids. The germline V gene encodes CDR1 SNHLY and CDR2 FYNNEI. J gave up 6 bases and V 1 base, and 9 bases lay outside the gene matches. CDR3 bases: TGTGCCAGCAGTGAAGTGGGGCTGGGGGGGGGAAACATTCAGTACTTC. Its translation: CASSEVGLGGGNIQYF.

The DNA of the CDR3 is TGTGCCAGCAGCCTTACGGGCACAGATACGCAGTATTTT. Encoded protein: CASSLTGTDTQYF. The chain employs TRBV13 and TRBJ2-3; no firm D call. The germline V gene has CDR1 PRHDT and CDR2 FYEKMQ (reference sequence). The CDR3 covers 13 residues. V lost 5 bases and J 1 base, leaving 7 bases between the germline ends.

The chain recombines TRBV19 with TRBJ1-3; D not certain. The germline V gene has CDR1 LNHDA and CDR2 SQIVND (reference sequence). The V end was cut by 3 bases, the J end by 0 bases, with 9 bases between. This CDR3 has 15 residues. Here the CDR3 DNA reads TGTGCCAGTAGTATGTGGAGGAACTCTGGAAACACCATATATTTT. Protein product: CASSMWRNSGNTIYF.

The CDR3 region has the DNA TGCGCCAGCAGCCAGGGACTAGCGGGTCCTAATGAGCAGTTCTTC. Protein: CASSQGLAGPNEQFF. V is TRBV4-3 and J is TRBJ2-1; the match to TRBD2 covers 12 bases. Per the germline V gene, CDR1 is LGHNA and CDR2 is YSLEER. The CDR3 runs to 15 residues. The trim removed 3 bases at V and 7 bases at J, leaving 4 bases unmatched.

CDR3: CASSLVAGQEKLFF. The CDR3 nucleotides are TGCGCCAGCAGCTTGGTAGCAGGGCAGGAAAAACTGTTTTTT. The genes are TRBV5-1 and TRBJ1-4; D may be TRBD1 (5 bases). Germline CDR1 and CDR2: SGHRS and YFSETQ. This CDR3 has 14 residues. V lost 0 bases and J 8 bases, leaving 11 bases between the germline ends.

The V call is TRBV21-1, the J call TRBJ1-4; the table assigns TRBD1, which was not confirmed against the DNA. TRBV21-1 is a documented pseudogene. The CDR3 is made up of 17 amino acids. Written as DNA, the CDR3 is TGTGCCAGCAGCAAAGAATTGAGCGGACAGGCTGATGAAAAACTGTTTTTT. Translated, it gives CASSKELSGQADEKLFF.

The genes are TRBV5-6 and TRBJ2-2, with D possibly TRBD2 on 7 matching bases. The CDR3 is 16 amino acids. CDR1 and CDR2 (germline): SGHDT, YYEEEE. Trimming left V 0 bases short and J 6 bases short, with 15 bases between. DNA of the CDR3: TGTGCCAGCAGCTTGGTTGGCGGGGGCCGGGCCGGGGAGCTGTTTTTT. As protein: CASSLVGGGRAGELFF.

The genes are TRBV4-2 and TRBJ2-1; 8 positions agree with TRBD1. V gave up 2 bases and J gave up 4 bases; unmatched junction bases: 7. CDR1 is LGHNA, CDR2 YNFKEQ, per germline. This CDR3 is built from 16 residues. CDR3 sequence: CASSQHRDRPYNEQFF. The CDR3, as DNA: TGTGCCAGCAGCCAACACCGGGACAGGCCTTACAATGAGCAGTTCTTC.

The chain employs TRBV5-1 and TRBJ2-7, with TRBD1 identical over 9 bases. V dropped 4 bases and J dropped 0; count of bases not matched to a gene: 5. CDR1 is SGHRS and CDR2 is YFSETQ in the germline V gene. The CDR3 is 15 amino acids. The DNA for the CDR3 is TGCGCCAGCAGCCGACAGGGGGATTTCTCCTACGAGCAGTACTTC. Its translation is CASSRQGDFSYEQYF.

This clone was detected a few times. The chain is built from TRBV30 and TRBJ2-7, with D maybe TRBD1 (8 bases). V lost 6 bases to trimming and J lost 2 bases, with 14 bases between them. The V gene's germline CDR1 is GTSNPN and CDR2 SVGIG (reference sequence). This CDR3 has 13 amino acids. The CDR3 nucleotides read TGTGCCTGTAACAGGGGGGGTACCTACGAGCAGTACTTC. Translated, it gives CACNRGGTYEQYF.

This clone has ten or more counts. The CDR3 here is CASSEAANQPQHF. The DNA for the CDR3 is TGTGCCAGCAGTGAGGCGGCAAATCAGCCCCAGCATTTT. The V gene is TRBV6-4, the J gene TRBJ1-5; D remains ambiguous. Germline CDR1 reads MRHNA; CDR2 reads SNTAGT. This CDR3 spans 13 amino acids. The V end lost 3 bases, the J end lost 4 bases, and 7 bases lay between the germline ends.

The gene calls are TRBV13 and TRBJ2-7; 8 bases agree with TRBD2. The CDR3 runs to 14 residues. Per germline, CDR1 PRHDT and CDR2 FYEKMQ (reference sequence). Losses at the gene ends were 5 bases for V and 3 bases for J; bases not matched to a gene: 6. DNA of the CDR3: TGTGCCAGCAGCCTCGAGCGGGGGAGCTACGAGCAGTACTTC. Translation gives CASSLERGSYEQYF.

The V and J genes are TRBV27 and TRBJ2-7; no firm D call. Per germline, CDR1 MNHEY and CDR2 SMNVEV (reference sequence). The CDR3 is 13 residues long. Between the trimmed V and J ends, which lost 4 bases and 3 bases, there was a span of 10 bases. The CDR3 here is CASSYSVNYEQYF. The CDR3 DNA reads TGTGCCAGCAGTTATAGTGTCAACTACGAGCAGTACTTC.

The chain recombines TRBV29-1 with TRBJ2-5, with 9 bases aligning to TRBD1. The germline gives CDR1 SQVTM, CDR2 ANQGSEA. This CDR3 comprises 13 residues. V was pared by 4 bases and J by 5 bases, with 5 bases of the junction left unmatched. The CDR3 DNA reads TGCAGCGTTGGAACAGGGGGCGCGGAGACCCAGTACTTC. Its protein is CSVGTGGAETQYF. Complete variable domain (other parts from reference TRBV29-1 and TRBJ2-5): SAVISQKPSRDICQRGTSLTIQCQVDSQVTMMFWYRQQPGQSLTLIATANQGSEATYESGFVIDKFPISRPNLTFSTLTVSNMSPEDSSIYLCSVGTGGAETQYFGPGTRLLVL.

V gene TRBV7-2 combines with J gene TRBJ1-6, with a weak D call TRBD1 (6 bases). Germline V gene sequence: CDR1 SGHTA, CDR2 FQGNSA. Trimming took off 5 bases at V and 7 bases at J, with 12 bases between the two ends. The CDR3 totals 14 residues. This CDR3 is CASSPTTGNSPLHF. CDR3 nucleotides: TGTGCCAGCAGCCCGACCACAGGGAATTCACCCCTCCACTTT.

The gene calls are TRBV7-2 and TRBJ2-2; 7 bases are a match to TRBD1. From germline, CDR1 is SGHTA and CDR2 FQGNSA. After removal of 1 base from V and 7 bases from J, the junction contained 12 bases not matched to a gene. There are 17 residues in the CDR3. The CDR3 region is CASSLGGLGQVVGELFF. CDR3 nucleotides: TGTGCCAGCAGCTTAGGGGGCCTTGGACAGGTGGTCGGGGAGCTGTTTTTT.

The chain links TRBV30 to TRBJ2-7; 11 bases are shared with TRBD2. This CDR3 spans 13 amino acids. V lost 5 bases, J lost 3 bases, and 3 bases stayed unmatched. Germline V gene sequence: CDR1 GTSNPN, CDR2 SVGIG (reference sequence). This chain's CDR3 is CAWCGLAGYEQYF. Written as DNA, the CDR3 is TGTGCCTGGTGCGGACTAGCGGGCTACGAGCAGTACTTC.

V and J are TRBV7-2 and TRBJ1-2; tentatively, D is TRBD1 (6 bases). The ends were cut back, 4 bases at V and 7 bases at J, with 13 bases in the middle. The V gene's germline CDR1 is SGHTA and CDR2 FQGNSA. This CDR3 is 13 amino acids long. The CDR3 region has the DNA TGTGCCAGCAGCTCAACAGGGAGAATTGGCTACACCTTC. It is translated as CASSSTGRIGYTF. Looking up the rest from reference TRBV7-2 and TRBJ1-2 gives the full variable domain: GAGVSQSPSNKVTEKGKDVELRCDPISGHTALYWYRQSLGQGLEFLIYFQGNSAPDKSGLPSDRFSAERTGGSVSTLTIQRTQQEDSAVYLCASSSTGRIGYTFGSGTRLTVV.

The chain has TRBV5-1 and TRBJ2-7; 10 bases are shared with TRBD2. CDR3 length equals 15 residues. V was pared by 3 bases and J by 1 base, with 4 bases of the junction left unmatched. Germline CDR1 SGHRS, CDR2 YFSETQ. The CDR3 protein is CASSSQRGGSYEQYF. The CDR3 bases are TGCGCCAGCAGCTCCCAGCGGGGGGGTTCCTACGAGCAGTACTTC.

The chain couples TRBV4-2 to TRBJ2-5; 9 bases line up with TRBD2. Looked up from germline, CDR1 is LGHNA and CDR2 is YNFKEQ. V was pared by 3 bases and J by 2 bases, with 4 bases of the junction left unmatched. The CDR3 totals 15 residues. The CDR3 nucleotides are TGTGCCAGCAGCCAGTGGACTAGCGCTCAAGAGACCCAGTACTTC. Amino acids: CASSQWTSAQETQYF.

The chain joins TRBV5-1 to TRBJ2-3, with TRBD2 matching 7 bases. Unmatched junction bases numbered 5, after V lost 5 bases and J lost 2 bases. The germline CDR1 and CDR2 sequences are SGHRS and YFSETQ. This CDR3 is 14 amino acids long. CDR3 nucleotide sequence: TGCGCCAGCAGACATCTAGCGGACACAGATACGCAGTATTTT. Protein product: CASRHLADTDTQYF.

This chain joins TRBV6-5 and TRBJ2-7, with 12 bases matching TRBD2. The CDR3 is made up of 15 amino acids. V lost 7 bases, J lost 1 base, and 5 bases stayed unmatched. The germline V gene encodes CDR1 MNHEY and CDR2 SVGAGI. CDR3 region: CASMLLAGGSYEQYF. CDR3 nucleotides: TGTGCCAGCATGTTACTAGCGGGGGGATCCTACGAGCAGTACTTC.

CDR3 coding DNA: TGTGCCAGTAGTATAGGGACAGGGGAAACTGAAGCTTTCTTT. It translates to CASSIGTGETEAFF. This chain connects TRBV19 to TRBJ1-1; 9 nucleotides line up with TRBD1. The CDR3 contains 14 residues. The germline V gene encodes CDR1 LNHDA and CDR2 SQIVND (reference sequence). V was pared by 1 base and J by 5 bases, with 2 bases of the junction left unmatched.

The chain joins TRBV11-2 to TRBJ2-1, with D perhaps TRBD1 (6 bases). The CDR3 spans 14 residues. Trimming removed 6 bases from V and 7 bases from J, with 16 bases in between. CDR1 and CDR2 (germline): SGHAT, FQNNGV. CDR3 in amino acids: CASRRAYRENEQFF. As DNA, the CDR3 is TGTGCCAGCAGACGCGCCTACAGGGAGAATGAGCAGTTCTTC.

The chain couples TRBV2 to TRBJ2-7, with 9 bases aligning to TRBD1. J lost 1 base, V lost 6 bases, and 7 bases had no gene match. Germline V CDR1 and CDR2: SNHLY, FYNNEI. The CDR3 length is 15 residues. The CDR3 sequence: CASSRDRGRSYEQYF. The CDR3 DNA follows: TGTGCCAGCAGCCGTGACAGGGGGAGGTCCTACGAGCAGTACTTC.

The chain couples TRBV30 to TRBJ1-4; the D is unclear. V was cut by 4 bases and J by 7 bases, with 7 bases left in between. Germline CDR1 GTSNPN, CDR2 SVGIG (reference sequence). This CDR3 comprises 11 residues. The CDR3 spells CAWKAGEKLFF. The CDR3 region has the DNA TGTGCCTGGAAGGCAGGTGAAAAACTGTTTTTT. Variable domain in full (rest from reference TRBV30 and TRBJ1-4): SQTIHQWPATLVQPVGSPLSLECTVEGTSNPNLYWYRQAAGRGLQLLFYSVGIGQISSEVPQNLSASRPQDRQFILSSKKLLLSDSGFYLCAWKAGEKLFFGSGTQLSVL.

This clone was recorded a few times. The chain links TRBV14 to TRBJ2-7; no reliable D call. V was cut by 2 bases and J by 3 bases, with 2 bases left in between. This CDR3 contains 11 residues. Germline V gene sequence: CDR1 SGHDN, CDR2 FVKESK. In DNA form, the CDR3 reads TGTGCCAGCAGCCAATACTACGAGCAGTACTTC. It codes for CASSQYYEQYF.